The rows below give T cell receptor beta chains drawn from one sample of a study of blood T cell repertoires in COVID-19. The table came from immunoSEQ multiplex PCR; TCRdb's copy has only in-frame clones and leaves some out. The profile shows about 140,000 clones, 84% of them singletons. The sample comprised peripheral blood. These TCRs come from a human donor in a cohort sampled during active COVID-19. Both conserved end residues are part of each CDR3. A D gene is named only where the DNA matches it firmly. Clone size, where shown, is once, few, many, or a class for clones that have expanded.

V gene	D gene	J gene	clone size	CDR3 DNA	CDR3 protein
TRBV5-1	.	TRBJ1-1	.	TGCGCCAGCAGCTTGGTGGGGCATAGCACTGAAGCTTTCTTT	CASSLVGHSTEAFF
TRBV3-1/TRBV3-2	TRBD2	TRBJ2-3	.	TGTGCCAGCAGCCTCGAACGGGAGGTGGGGGATACGCAGTATTTT	CASSLEREVGDTQYF
TRBV6-5	TRBD1	TRBJ2-7	.	TGTGCCAGCAGTCCGACAGGGTACGAGCAGTACTTC	CASSPTGYEQYF
TRBV2	.	TRBJ1-6	.	TGTGCCAGCACCGGCATCGGGGGTGAAAATTCACCCCTCCACTTT	CASTGIGGENSPLHF
TRBV5-1	.	TRBJ2-1	.	TGCGCCAGCAGCCGGACGGGACTCTACAATGAGCAGTTCTTC	CASSRTGLYNEQFF
TRBV7-3	.	TRBJ1-1	.	TGTGCCAGCAGCTTAAGCCCGGGCGGAGGGGCTGAAGCTTTCTTT	CASSLSPGGGAEAFF
TRBV27	.	TRBJ1-1	.	TGTGCCAGCAGTTGGGCAGCGAACACTGAAGCTTTCTTT	CASSWAANTEAFF
TRBV7-9	TRBD1	TRBJ2-3	few	TGTGCCAGCAGCTACGGACAGGGGGAGGCAGATACGCAGTATTTT	CASSYGQGEADTQYF
TRBV5-1	TRBD2	TRBJ2-3	.	TGCGCCAGCAGCGCAACTAGCGCAGATACGCAGTATTTT	CASSATSADTQYF
TRBV27	TRBD1	TRBJ2-1	.	TGTGCCAGCAGTTTATGGGACAGGGGGAATGAGCAGTTCTTC	CASSLWDRGNEQFF
TRBV7-9	TRBD2	TRBJ2-1	.	TGTGCCAGCAGCCCACTAGCGGGGGGGCATAGGGTGCTCTTC	CASSPLAGGHRVLF
TRBV20-1	.	TRBJ2-3	.	TGCAGTGCTAGTCGGCAGGGGAGCACAGATACGCAGTATTTT	CSASRQGSTDTQYF
TRBV28	.	TRBJ1-1	.	TGTGCCAGCAGTCAGACAGCGGGGCCTGAAGCTTTCTTT	CASSQTAGPEAFF
TRBV7-8	TRBD2	TRBJ2-2	once	TGTGCCAGCACAGTTTCTAGCGGGAGCTACACCGGGGAGCTGTTTTTT	CASTVSSGSYTGELFF
TRBV6-1	.	TRBJ1-5	.	TGTGCCAGCAGTGAAGGGACAGAAGATCAGCCCCAGCATTTT	CASSEGTEDQPQHF
TRBV6-5	TRBD1	TRBJ2-1	few	TGTGCCAGCAGTTACTCCCGACAGGGGGCTTATGAGCAGTTCTTC	CASSYSRQGAYEQFF
TRBV3-1/TRBV3-2	TRBD1	TRBJ2-3	.	TGTGCCAGCAGCCAGACAGGGGTTGGTACGCAGTATTTT	CASSQTGVGTQYF
TRBV3-1/TRBV3-2	.	TRBJ2-1	.	TGTGCCAGCAGCCTTCTTAACTTGAATGAGCAGTTCTTC	CASSLLNLNEQFF
TRBV30	.	TRBJ2-2	.	TGTGCCTGGAGTGTAAGCAGGACATTTAACACCGGGGAGCTGTTTTTT	CAWSVSRTFNTGELFF
TRBV9	.	TRBJ2-1	.	TGTGCCAGCAGCGTAGACCCTATCGACAATGAGCAGTTCTTC	CASSVDPIDNEQFF
TRBV7-8	.	TRBJ1-1	once	TGTGCCAGCAGCACGGACAAGAACACTGAAGCTTTCTTT	CASSTDKNTEAFF
TRBV18	TRBD1	TRBJ1-1	.	TGTGCCAGCTCACCCAGCCAGGGGGGGAACACTGAAGCTTTCTTT	CASSPSQGGNTEAFF
TRBV3-1/TRBV3-2	.	TRBJ2-1	.	TGTGCCAGCAGCCAAGAAGTCTACCTCTACAATGAGCAGTTCTTC	CASSQEVYLYNEQFF
TRBV5-4	.	TRBJ1-2	.	TGTGCCAGCAGCTTGGAGGGGGGAGGGCCCAACTATGGCTACACCTTC	CASSLEGGGPNYGYTF
TRBV7-2	.	TRBJ2-7	.	TGTGCCAGCAGCTCCCGGGATGGAGCTTCCCAGTACTTC	CASSSRDGASQYF
TRBV27	.	TRBJ1-1	.	TGTGCCAGCAAGTTTCCGGGGAACACTGAAGCTTTCTTT	CASKFPGNTEAFF
TRBV25-1	.	TRBJ2-1	.	TGTGCTGCAATTGGGGGCAGGTCCTACAATGAGCAGTTCTTC	CAAIGGRSYNEQFF
TRBV2	TRBD1	TRBJ1-4	.	TGTGCCAGCAGCGGGGACAGGGGTTTTGAAAAACTGTTTTTT	CASSGDRGFEKLFF
TRBV5-4	TRBD1	TRBJ2-2	.	TGTGCCAGCAGCGCATTGGGACAGACTAACACCGGGGAGCTGTTTTTT	CASSALGQTNTGELFF
TRBV20-1	.	TRBJ1-1	.	TGCAGTGCTAGTGGCGCCGGGCGGGGCACTGAAGCTTTCTTT	CSASGAGRGTEAFF
TRBV7-8	TRBD2	TRBJ2-5	.	TGTGCCAGCAGCTCTCTTCGCGGGGGGCAAGAGACCCAGTACTTC	CASSSLRGGQETQYF
TRBV27	TRBD1	TRBJ1-1	.	TGTGCCAGCAGTTCTTGGACAGGGGGAAACACTGAAGCTTTCTTT	CASSSWTGGNTEAFF
TRBV19	.	TRBJ1-5	.	TGTGCCAGTAGACGAAGTTGGGGGGATCCGACGAATCAGCCCCAGCATTTT	CASRRSWGDPTNQPQHF